The 18 T cell receptor beta chains reported below all come from one sample, sequenced in a study of molecular identifiers for immune sequencing clone quantification. From the PCR reads, TCRdb called clonotypes with MiXCR, one entry per CDR3 protein. The repertoire holds over 600,000 distinct CDR3 sequences, with 15% to 20% as singletons. The material sequenced was naive CD8+ T cells from blood, with Jurkat cell RNA spiked in. The subset denotes: FACS-sorted CD8+CD4-CCR7+CD45RA+ naive T cells. The receptor set was obtained from a human donor in good health. Some libraries in this study had Jurkat cell RNA spiked in.

This clonotype was counted ten times or more. CDR3 residues: CSASTGTAYEQYF. The CDR3 nucleotides read TGCAGTGCCAGTACCGGGACAGCCTACGAGCAGTACTTC. The rearrangement links TRBV20-1 to TRBJ2-7, with TRBD1 matching 7 bases. The CDR3 has 13 amino acids. V lost 6 bases to trimming and J lost 2 bases; unmatched junction nucleotides: 7. Germline lookup yields CDR1 DFQATT and CDR2 SNEGSKA (reference sequence).

CDR3 loop: CAISEPNARGLDTEAFF. The CDR3 DNA reads TGTGCCATCAGTGAGCCCAACGCTCGGGGGTTGGACACTGAAGCTTTCTTT. This chain joins TRBV10-3 and TRBJ1-1; perhaps TRBD1 as D (5 bases). V gave up 2 bases and J gave up 3 bases, with 19 bases separating them. The CDR3 runs to 17 residues. CDR1 is ENHRY and CDR2 is SYGVKD in the germline V gene.

Many counts were recorded for this clonotype. V and J are TRBV4-2 and TRBJ1-4, with 9 bases lining up with TRBD1. The V and J ends lost 3 bases and 7 bases, in that order; junction bases with no gene match: 3. From germline, CDR1 is LGHNA and CDR2 YNFKEQ. CDR3 length: 14 residues. This CDR3 is CASSHGQGSEKLFF. CDR3 DNA: TGTGCCAGCAGCCACGGACAGGGGAGTGAAAAACTGTTTTTT.

Worth noting for this clonotype: The CDR3 does not end in the conserved phenylalanine or tryptophan, so this is likely a read error. The chain uses TRBV5-1 and TRBJ2-3, with TRBD2 matching 13 bases. CDR1 SGHRS and CDR2 YFSETQ come from the germline V gene. The CDR3 has 17 amino acids. With V trimmed by 3 bases and J by 0 bases, 4 bases remained unmatched. CDR3 bases: TGCGCCAGCAGCTCGGGACTAGCGGGGACTAGCACAGATACGCAGTATCTT. This sequence encodes CASSSGLAGTSTDTQYL.

Concerning this clonotype itself: This sequence may be a read error, since a much larger clone differs from it by one base. The rearrangement joins TRBV12-5 to TRBJ1-5; weak D call: TRBD1 (6 bases). CDR3 length: 16 amino acids. Germline CDR1 and CDR2: LGHNT and FRNRAP. The CDR3, as DNA: TGTGCTAGTGGTTTGGTAATAGGGGGACCCAATCAGCCCCGGCATTTT. Residues: CASGLVIGGPNQPRHF.

In this sample, this clonotype turned up many times. The rearrangement uses TRBV5-4 and TRBJ2-3; possible D gene TRBD2, 6 bases. V was trimmed by 1 base and J by 1 base, leaving 19 bases between them. CDR1 and CDR2 from the germline V gene are SGHNT and YYREEE (reference sequence). This CDR3 is built from 18 residues. The CDR3 sequence is CASSLLGGGEGRTDTQYF. CDR3 coding DNA: TGTGCCAGCAGCTTGTTGGGGGGTGGCGAGGGCCGCACAGATACGCAGTATTTT.

As for this clonotype: This may come from a read error, since a much larger clone is one base off. The genes are TRBV19 and TRBJ2-4; D not certain. The CDR3 is 13 amino acids. Trimming shortened V by 3 bases and J by 5 bases, and 8 bases separated the two germline ends. The germline V gene has CDR1 LNHDA and CDR2 SQIVND (reference sequence). CDR3 nucleotides: TGTGCCAGTAGTATGGGTAGCCAAAACATTCAGTACTTC. Its protein is CASSMGSQNIQYF. The whole variable domain, remainder taken from reference TRBV19 and TRBJ2-4, is DGGITQSPKYLFRKEGQNVTLSCEQNLNHDAMYWYRQDPGQGLRLIYYSQIVNDFQKGDIAEGYSVSREKKESFPLTVTSAQKNPTAFYLCASSMGSQNIQYFGAGTRLSVL.

This clonotype was seen a handful of times. This sequence joins TRBV3-1 and TRBJ2-5; D is uncertain. V lost 4 bases, J lost 6 bases, and 24 bases lay in between. This CDR3 has 17 amino acids. In germline, CDR1 is LGHDT, CDR2 YNNKEL (reference sequence). CDR3 nucleotides: TGTGCCAGCAGCCGAACGCGAGGATTGCTAGATAGGCAGACCCAGTACTTC. Translating it yields CASSRTRGLLDRQTQYF.

This clonotype was recorded at least ten times. V and J are TRBV4-1 and TRBJ1-1; no reliable D call. Germline CDR1 and CDR2: MGHRA and YSYEKL. Deletions cut 2 bases from V and 8 bases from J, with 15 bases between. The CDR3 contains 14 residues. Written as DNA, the CDR3 is TGCGCCAGCAGCCAATATATCCCCACGGGAGAAGCTTTCTTT. Encoded protein: CASSQYIPTGEAFF.

In the case of this clonotype: This may stem from a read error, because a much larger clone lies one nucleotide away. The CDR3 ends on some other residue instead of the conserved phenylalanine or tryptophan, so this is likely a read error. This chain uses TRBV12-3 or TRBV12-4 with TRBJ1-5; D remains ambiguous. This CDR3 region has 13 residues. V lost 3 bases and J lost 5, with 8 bases in between. The CDR3 spells CASSLRYDQPQHV. For the CDR3, the DNA is TGTGCCAGCAGTTTGCGGTATGATCAGCCCCAGCATGTT.

Turning to this clonotype: A much larger clone lies one base from this, so it may be a read error. The V and J genes are TRBV19 and TRBJ2-7, with D maybe TRBD1 (5 bases). In germline, CDR1 is LNHDA, CDR2 SQIVND (reference sequence). The CDR3 is made up of 14 amino acids. V was clipped by 3 bases and J by 1 base, with 10 bases between them. In nucleotides, the CDR3 is TGTGCCAGTAGTATTCAGCAGGGATCCTACGAGCAGTACTTC. Translated, it gives CASSIQQGSYEQYF.

Many counts were recorded for this clonotype. The chain combines TRBV6-6 with TRBJ2-7, with D maybe TRBD2 (6 bases). Germline V gives CDR1 MNHNY, CDR2 SVGAGI (reference sequence). This CDR3 has 15 amino acids. V gave up 2 bases and J gave up 0 bases, with 11 bases separating them. CDR3 sequence: CASSYPDYGSYEQYF. For the CDR3, the DNA is TGTGCCAGCAGTTACCCGGACTACGGCTCCTACGAGCAGTACTTC.

This clonotype was picked up many times. The gene calls are TRBV5-4 and TRBJ1-2, with D hard to call. The V end was cut by 4 bases, the J end by 3 bases, with 16 bases between. CDR3 length equals 15 residues. Germline loops: CDR1 SGHNT, CDR2 YYREEE (reference sequence). CDR3: CASSNGAEDHYGYTF. The CDR3 DNA is TGTGCCAGCAGCAACGGTGCCGAGGACCACTATGGCTACACCTTC. The full variable domain, in which reference TRBV5-4 and TRBJ1-2 provide the parts outside the CDR3, is ETGVTQSPTHLIKTRGQQVTLRCSSQSGHNTVSWYQQALGQGPQFIFQYYREEENGRGNFPPRFSGLQFPNYSSELNVNALELDDSALYLCASSNGAEDHYGYTFGSGTRLTVV.

This clonotype was observed a handful of times. The rearrangement uses TRBV29-1 and TRBJ2-1; D gene ambiguous. Per the germline V gene, CDR1 is SQVTM and CDR2 is ANQGSEA. V was shortened by 0 bases and J by 3 bases, with 3 bases between the two germline ends. The CDR3 length is 12 residues. CDR3 nucleotides: TGCAGCGTTGAAGAGCGCTACAATGAGCAGTTCTTC. This gives the protein CSVEERYNEQFF.

The chain employs TRBV21-1 and TRBJ1-6. TRBV21-1 is a known pseudogene. CDR3 length equals 13 residues. CDR3 in amino acids: CASSSDTGSPLRF. As DNA, the CDR3 is TGTGCCAGCAGCTCTGACACTGGTTCACCCCTCCGCTTT.

This clonotype was counted many times. The V gene is TRBV4-2, the J gene TRBJ1-1, with D perhaps TRBD1 (5 bases). The CDR3 extends over 11 amino acids. V was trimmed by 0 bases and J by 10 bases, leaving 6 bases between them. Germline CDR1 is LGHNA and CDR2 is YNFKEQ. The CDR3 protein is CASSQEGVAFF. CDR3 DNA sequence: TGTGCCAGCAGCCAAGAGGGGGTAGCTTTCTTT.

CDR3 sequence (DNA): TGTGCCATCAGTGACGGGACAGGGTCTAGGTACGAGCAGTACTTC. Translated: CAISDGTGSRYEQYF. V and J are TRBV10-3 and TRBJ2-7; 9 positions match TRBD1. The J segment lost 4 bases and the V segment lost 3 bases, leaving 7 bases of the junction unmatched. The CDR3 extends over 15 amino acids. Germline V gene data show CDR1 as ENHRY and CDR2 as SYGVKD.

This clonotype was counted at least ten times. This chain links TRBV30 with TRBJ2-5; D call uncertain. The length of the CDR3 is 12 residues. V was clipped by 5 bases and J by 1 base, with 8 bases between them. The germline V gene has CDR1 GTSNPN and CDR2 SVGIG (reference sequence). CDR3 nucleotide sequence: TGTGCCTGGCAGATGGTCCAAGAGACCCAGTACTTC. Translated: CAWQMVQETQYF.